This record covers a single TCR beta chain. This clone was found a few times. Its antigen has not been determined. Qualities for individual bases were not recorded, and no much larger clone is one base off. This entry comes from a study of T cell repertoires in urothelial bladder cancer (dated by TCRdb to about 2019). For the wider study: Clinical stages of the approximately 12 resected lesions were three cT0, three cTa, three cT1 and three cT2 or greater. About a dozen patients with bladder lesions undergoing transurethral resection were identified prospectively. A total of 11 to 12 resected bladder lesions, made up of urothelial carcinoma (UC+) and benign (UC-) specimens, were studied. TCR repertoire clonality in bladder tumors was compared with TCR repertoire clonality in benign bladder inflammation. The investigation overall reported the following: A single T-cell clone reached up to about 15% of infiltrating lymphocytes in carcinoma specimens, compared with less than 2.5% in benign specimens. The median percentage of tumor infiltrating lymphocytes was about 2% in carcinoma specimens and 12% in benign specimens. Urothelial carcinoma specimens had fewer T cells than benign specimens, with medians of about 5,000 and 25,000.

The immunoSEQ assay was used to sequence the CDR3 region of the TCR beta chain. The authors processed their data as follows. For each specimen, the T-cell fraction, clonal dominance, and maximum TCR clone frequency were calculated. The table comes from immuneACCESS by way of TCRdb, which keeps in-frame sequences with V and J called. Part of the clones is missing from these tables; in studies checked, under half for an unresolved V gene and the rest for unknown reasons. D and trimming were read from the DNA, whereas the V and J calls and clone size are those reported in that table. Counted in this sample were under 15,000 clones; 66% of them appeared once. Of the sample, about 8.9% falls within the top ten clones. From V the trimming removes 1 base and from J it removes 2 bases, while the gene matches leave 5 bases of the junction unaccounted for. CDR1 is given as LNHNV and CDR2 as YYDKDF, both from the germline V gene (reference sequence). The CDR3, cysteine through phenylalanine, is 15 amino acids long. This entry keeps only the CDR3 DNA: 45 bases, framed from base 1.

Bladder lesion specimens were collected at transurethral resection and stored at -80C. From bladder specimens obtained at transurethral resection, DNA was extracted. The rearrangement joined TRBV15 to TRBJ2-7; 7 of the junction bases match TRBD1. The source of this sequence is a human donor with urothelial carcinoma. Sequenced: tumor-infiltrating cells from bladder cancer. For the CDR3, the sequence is CATSRGLGTAYEQYF. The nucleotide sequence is TGTGCCACCAGCAGAGGACTCGGGACAGCCTACGAGCAGTACTTC.